This TCR beta chain was recovered during a study of blood T cells in healthy people across ages. Together with a sample-barcoded 5' primer, a J-beta primer mix was included in a second PCR lasting about 6 to 12 cycles. TCRdb reprocessed the 5' RACE reads via MiXCR and lists one record per CDR3 protein. The sample yields 450,000 to 600,000 distinct CDR3 sequences, 27% seen once. Germline loops: CDR1 MNHNS, CDR2 SASEGT. Losses at the gene ends were 6 bases for V and 10 bases for J; bases not matched to a gene: 14. CDR3 length: 16 amino acids. This clonotype appeared many times. These records were also assigned to another study, of T cells of mothers and their children. According to that study: Each child gave around 3 million TCR beta CDR3 reads (each mother, over 9.5 million).

The source material was blood. The origin of this receptor is a boy between 2 and 15 years old in good health. The rearrangement joins TRBV6-1 to TRBJ2-5, with 13 bases fitting TRBD2. The CDR3, as DNA: TGTGCCAGCAGCCCGGGACTAGCGGGGACAGAAACGGTCCAGTACTTC. This codes for CASSPGLAGTETVQYF.